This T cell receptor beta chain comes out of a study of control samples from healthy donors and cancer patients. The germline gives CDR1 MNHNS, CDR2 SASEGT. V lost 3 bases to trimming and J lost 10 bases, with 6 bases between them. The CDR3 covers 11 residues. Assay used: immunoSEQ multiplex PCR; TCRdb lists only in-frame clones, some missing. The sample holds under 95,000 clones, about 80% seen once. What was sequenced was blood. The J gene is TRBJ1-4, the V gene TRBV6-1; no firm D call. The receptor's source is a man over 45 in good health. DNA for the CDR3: TGTGCCAGCAGTGAGGAGGTAAAACTGTTTTTT. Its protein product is CASSEEVKLFF.